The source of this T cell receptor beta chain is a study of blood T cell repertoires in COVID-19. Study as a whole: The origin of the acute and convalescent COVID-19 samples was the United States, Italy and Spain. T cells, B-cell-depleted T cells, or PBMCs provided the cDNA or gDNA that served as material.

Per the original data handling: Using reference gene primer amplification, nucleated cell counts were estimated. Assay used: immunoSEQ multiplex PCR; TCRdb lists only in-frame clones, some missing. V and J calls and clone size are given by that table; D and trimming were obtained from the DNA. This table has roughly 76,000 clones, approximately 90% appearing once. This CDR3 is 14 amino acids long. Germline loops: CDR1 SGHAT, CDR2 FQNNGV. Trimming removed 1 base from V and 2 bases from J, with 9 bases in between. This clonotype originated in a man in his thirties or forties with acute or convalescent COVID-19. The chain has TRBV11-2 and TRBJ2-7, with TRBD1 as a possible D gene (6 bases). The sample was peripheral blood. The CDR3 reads CASSLVGTTYEQYF. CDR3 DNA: TGTGCCAGCAGCTTAGTAGGGACAACCTACGAGCAGTACTTC.